Below are 19 T cell receptor beta chains sequenced from a single sample in a study of shared clonotypes between healthy human individuals. Sequencing used immunoSEQ multiplex PCR; TCRdb keeps in-frame clones, though not all of them. Among about 2 million clones, approximately 94% were seen once, and the ten largest hold more than 0.95%. Cells designated naive CD8 were CD45RO-negative and were positively selected for CCR7, with terminally differentiated effector memory CD45RA+ cells excluded. Sequencing input: naive CD8+ T cells sorted from blood. These receptor sequences come from a man younger than 30 in good health.

This clone showed up just a few times. V is TRBV2 and J is TRBJ1-5; 8 bases align to TRBD1. V was clipped by 1 base and J by 6 bases; unmatched bases: 5. This CDR3 spans 15 amino acids. Germline CDR1 reads SNHLY; CDR2 reads FYNNEI. CDR3 sequence: CASSEGQGLSQPQHF. The CDR3 DNA sequence: TGTGCCAGCAGTGAAGGACAGGGGCTCAGTCAGCCCCAGCATTTT.

The chain links TRBV5-5 to TRBJ2-1; D is ambiguous. The CDR3 is made up of 13 amino acids. Germline values: CDR1 SGHKS, CDR2 YYEKEE (reference sequence). Trimming shortened V by 3 bases and J by 2 bases, and 6 bases separated the two germline ends. CDR3 DNA: TGTGCCAGCAGCTCTTCAGCCTACAATGAGCAGTTCTTC. Protein product: CASSSSAYNEQFF.

DNA for the CDR3: TGTGCCAGCAGTTCCCTCCCTCGACAGCTCACCCCAGAGACCCAGTACTTC. Amino acids: CASSSLPRQLTPETQYF. The V call is TRBV27, the J call TRBJ2-5; possible D gene TRBD1, 5 bases. The V and J ends lost 4 bases and 4 bases respectively, with 22 bases between them. Germline V gives CDR1 MNHEY, CDR2 SMNVEV (reference sequence). The CDR3 is made up of 17 amino acids.

The chain carries TRBV21-1 and TRBJ1-2; TRBD1, the table's D call, was not compared with the DNA. TRBV21-1 corresponds to a pseudogene. The CDR3 contains 12 residues. The CDR3 region has the DNA TGTGCCAGCACCACGCCGACAGCCTTCTACACCTTC. Its translation is CASTTPTAFYTF.

The chain couples TRBV25-1 to TRBJ1-2; no firm D call. Trimming stripped 6 bases from V and 3 bases from J, with 11 bases between. The germline gives CDR1 MGHDK, CDR2 SYGVNS. The CDR3 is 13 amino acids. The CDR3 coding sequence is TGTGCCAGCAGCCAGCTCGGGGACTATGGCTACACCTTC. Translated: CASSQLGDYGYTF.

The chain uses TRBV5-6 and TRBJ2-3; D is unresolved. Per germline, CDR1 SGHDT and CDR2 YYEEEE. The V and J ends lost 2 bases and 3 bases respectively, with 10 bases between them. The CDR3 is 14 amino acids. The CDR3 DNA reads TGTGCCAGCAGCTTCCCGTGGGCTACAGATACGCAGTATTTT. Translation: CASSFPWATDTQYF.

This chain links TRBV4-1 with TRBJ2-1, with TRBD1 identical over 11 bases. From germline, CDR1 is MGHRA and CDR2 YSYEKL. The CDR3 has 16 amino acids. Trimming at V came to 1 base and at J to 5 bases, leaving 4 bases not matched to a gene. CDR3 amino acids: CASSQVKGQGDNEQFF. The CDR3 nucleotides read TGCGCCAGCAGCCAAGTCAAGGGACAGGGGGACAATGAGCAGTTCTTC.

This clone is a singleton in its sample. The chain combines TRBV10-3 with TRBJ2-7; 13 nucleotides agree with TRBD2. CDR3 length: 18 amino acids. Germline V gene sequence: CDR1 ENHRY, CDR2 SYGVKD. V lost 2 bases, J lost 4 bases, and 11 bases stayed unmatched. The CDR3 protein is CAISEGSGLAGSWYEQYF. For the CDR3, the DNA is TGTGCCATCAGTGAGGGTTCGGGACTAGCGGGGAGCTGGTACGAGCAGTACTTC.

The V call is TRBV5-4, the J call TRBJ2-7, with a tentative D call TRBD2 (5 bases). This CDR3 has 12 residues. CDR1 is SGHNT and CDR2 is YYREEE in the germline V gene (reference sequence). The V and J ends lost 4 bases and 2 bases respectively, with 7 bases between them. CDR3 DNA: TGTGCCAGCAGCGACGGGACCTACGAGCAGTACTTC. Protein: CASSDGTYEQYF.

CDR3 nucleotides: TGTGCCAGCAGCCCCCCGAGCGAAGGGACCCAGTACTTC. It codes for CASSPPSEGTQYF. The chain is built from TRBV13 and TRBJ2-5, with unresolved D. The CDR3 contains 13 residues. V gave up 5 bases and J gave up 7 bases, with 14 bases separating them. Germline V gene sequence: CDR1 PRHDT, CDR2 FYEKMQ (reference sequence).

The V and J genes are TRBV6-6 and TRBJ1-1; the D gene is possibly TRBD1 (6 bases). This CDR3 is 14 amino acids long. Germline loops: CDR1 MNHNY, CDR2 SVGAGI (reference sequence). V was clipped by 5 bases and J by 2 bases, with 12 bases between them. The CDR3 is CASSNRDTNTEAFF. Written as DNA, the CDR3 is TGTGCCAGCAGTAACCGGGACACTAACACTGAAGCTTTCTTT.

The genes are TRBV7-9 and TRBJ2-5; D possibly matches TRBD1 or TRBD2 (5 bases each). This CDR3 contains 14 residues. V lost 1 base, J lost 5 bases, and 11 bases lay in between. The V gene's germline CDR1 is SEHNR and CDR2 FQNEAQ (reference sequence). CDR3 in amino acids: CASSLGGTHETQYF. The CDR3 region has the DNA TGTGCCAGCAGCTTAGGAGGGACCCACGAGACCCAGTACTTC.

J is TRBJ1-5 and V is TRBV7-8; 7 bases agree with TRBD1. CDR3 size: 15 residues. J gave up 5 bases and V 6 bases, and 10 bases lay outside the gene matches. Germline V gene data show CDR1 as SGHVS and CDR2 as FQNEAQ. The CDR3 spells CASSSGTDEHQPQHF. Here the CDR3 DNA reads TGTGCCAGCAGTTCCGGGACAGACGAACATCAGCCCCAGCATTTT.

This clone was seen a single time. V gene TRBV9 combines with J gene TRBJ2-3, with a possible D match to TRBD1 (5 bases). Germline V gives CDR1 SGDLS, CDR2 YYNGEE. The V gene lost 3 bases and the J gene lost 5 bases, with 13 bases spanning the gap. The CDR3 sequence is 14 residues long. CDR3 bases: TGTGCCAGCAGCGATACCATCAGGGAAGATACGCAGTATTTT. It yields the protein CASSDTIREDTQYF.

The CDR3 here is CASSFGTGETQYF. The CDR3 region has the DNA TGTGCCAGCAGCTTTGGGACAGGAGAGACCCAGTACTTC. The chain employs TRBV11-3 and TRBJ2-5; 8 bases fit TRBD1. V dropped 3 bases and J dropped 4; count of bases not matched to a gene: 1. Germline V gene sequence: CDR1 SGHNT, CDR2 YENEEA. The CDR3 has 13 residues.

This clone occurred once. V is TRBV9 and J is TRBJ2-7; 12 bases agree with TRBD2. The CDR3 loop spans 15 amino acids. V trimming: 3 bases; J trimming: 5 bases; junction bases outside the gene matches: 6. CDR1 SGDLS and CDR2 YYNGEE come from the germline V gene. CDR3 region: CASSAGLAGRNEQYF. Written as DNA, the CDR3 is TGTGCCAGCAGCGCCGGACTAGCGGGACGCAACGAGCAGTACTTC.

The V call is TRBV2, the J call TRBJ1-3, with a tentative D call TRBD1 (5 bases). V gave up 6 bases and J gave up 3 bases, with 15 bases separating them. This CDR3 has 15 amino acids. Germline-derived CDR1 and CDR2 are SNHLY and FYNNEI. As DNA, the CDR3 is TGTGCCAGCAGCCCCGGGGGAGGTCTTGGAAACACCATATATTTT. This encodes CASSPGGGLGNTIYF.

This chain joins TRBV29-1 and TRBJ2-7; possibly TRBD1 or TRBD2 for D (5 bases each). The length of the CDR3 is 18 residues. The germline V and J ends were trimmed by 1 base and 2 bases, with 24 bases remaining between them. The germline V gene has CDR1 SQVTM and CDR2 ANQGSEA. The CDR3, as DNA: TGCAGCGTTGAAGTTGGGGGTTCGAGGGACCCTTCCCCCTACGAGCAGTACTTC. Its translation: CSVEVGGSRDPSPYEQYF.

This chain joins TRBV7-8 and TRBJ2-7; D might be TRBD1 (7 bases). Per germline, CDR1 SGHVS and CDR2 FQNEAQ. Trimming left V 4 bases short and J 3 bases short, with 22 bases between. The CDR3 has 17 amino acids. The CDR3 DNA sequence: TGTGCCAGCAGCTCCGGGCCCAGGGGGGTTCTAGTCTACGAGCAGTACTTC. It translates to CASSSGPRGVLVYEQYF.